What follows is one T cell receptor (beta chain) and its context. This clone was picked up one time. The antigen this receptor binds is unknown. Base qualities are not at hand, and no much larger clone is one base apart. Each collaborating institution followed its own protocols to collect whole blood in K2EDTA tubes. For TCRbeta analysis, collaborators shipped samples as frozen whole blood, isolated PBMCs, or DNA extracted from either of those sample types. These data are taken from a study of blood T cell repertoires in COVID-19 (TCRdb year 2020). Regarding the study in general: The collaborator samples originated in the United States, Italy and Spain and spanned the acute and convalescent phases of COVID-19. Where available, HLA class I and class II types were taken from metadata supplied by the sample provider and were not determined by assay-based typing. The prospective study material was composed of cDNA or gDNA derived from T cells, B-cell-depleted T cells, or PBMCs. Subjects who had been exposed to COVID-19, were actively infected with it, or had recovered from it provided the deeply sampled blood TCRbeta repertoires that made up the dataset. The samples were drawn from the first 160 participants of the ongoing ImmuneRACE study and from under 1,500 subjects provided by 6 global collaborators. Sample metadata almost always included a de-identified subject ID, COVID-19 status, age in years and sex. A freely available public database, intended as a resource for researchers studying the immune response to SARS-CoV-2, is where the repertoires were released. Beyond this particular receptor, the publication reports: The quantity of clinical and demographic metadata differed by source and by participant and was supplied without curation.

TCRbeta CDR3 regions were amplified from genomic DNA using the immunoSEQ Assay, a bias-controlled multiplex PCR. In the source study's methods: The number of nucleated cells in each sample was estimated by amplification of reference gene primers within the assay. To quantify the absolute abundance of each unique TCRbeta CDR3 rearrangement, sequence reads were collapsed and filtered. For each sample, productive Simpson clonality was calculated as the square root of Simpson's diversity index over productive rearrangements. TCRdb mirrors the immuneACCESS table, restricted to in-frame sequences. Some clones are absent from its copies; in checked studies, under half trace to an unresolved V gene, and the reason for the others is unknown. The V and J calls and the clone size are those of that table, but D and trimming were determined from the DNA. A total of roughly 150,000 clones appear in this sample, about 80% of them only once. The ten largest clones add up to about 11% of the sample.

Its CDR3 holds 15 amino acids, cysteine through phenylalanine. Only the CDR3 region is kept as DNA, spanning 45 bases read in frame from base 1. V is shortened by 1 base, J by 5 bases, and the region joining them spans 16 bases. CDR1 and CDR2 (SGHRS, YFSETQ) derive from the germline V gene. This receptor was identified in a man aged 65-85 years with active or convalescent COVID-19. This receptor chain uses TRBV5-1 and TRBJ2-7, with the D gene not confidently named. What was sequenced was peripheral blood. The CDR3 protein sequence reads: CASSLIQDNPHEQYF. The sequence in DNA is TGCGCCAGCAGCTTGATTCAGGATAACCCACACGAGCAGTACTTC.